The T cell receptor (beta chain) described here comes from a study of cytomegalovirus exposure and HLA in healthy donors (dated by TCRdb to 2016 to 2017). Notes on the research overall: A later analysis indicated that the roughly 120 validation repertoires were generated on the platform also employed for the 720 or so repertoires of the first cohort. The study was designed to test whether signatures of past pathogen exposure could be identified by cataloging public T cell receptors. In addition to the first cohort of 666 subjects, a separate validation cohort of 120 different subjects was used. To predict cytomegalovirus infection status, the study combined high-throughput TCR immunosequencing, statistical association of individual TCRs with disease status, and machine learning.

Separate from the approximately 700-subject first cohort, the validation cohort of roughly 130 subjects was the group to which the donors belonged. The cysteine opens and the phenylalanine closes a CDR3 of 13 amino acids. Solely the CDR3 DNA is kept, with 39 bases framed from the first base. V is clipped by 2 bases and J by 7 bases, and the sequence between their germline boundaries is 9 bases long. Per the germline V gene (reference sequence), MNHEY is the CDR1 and SMNVEV is the CDR2. General conclusions and limits of the study: A total of fewer than 200 TCR beta chains were listed by the study as associated with cytomegalovirus. In both the original and validation cohorts, the classifier was reported to diagnose cytomegalovirus status with high specificity and sensitivity. While some public TCRs were present in many individuals, most TCR sequences turned up only very rarely across donors. In a later analysis, TCRs clustered in the first cohort were found to also tend to co-occur in the roughly 120 validation repertoires, with 94% of cluster scores above 0. In vitro tests confirmed that a few of the cytomegalovirus-associated TCR beta chains recognize cytomegalovirus antigens. The authors suggested that the approach could potentially be generalized to other disease states and immunological phenotypes. A later analysis lacked HLA typing for the validation cohort, so it scored co-occurrence in that cohort across all 120 or so repertoires.

Receptor libraries were prepared by the immunoSEQ multiplex PCR assay. Per the original workflow: To diagnose cytomegalovirus status from the catalog of TCR beta chain sequences, a statistical classification framework was built. TCRdb provides this immuneACCESS table in a form limited to in-frame rearrangements. Some clones are lacking; in checked studies, under half of them reflect an unresolved V gene, and why the rest are absent is not known. V and J calls and clone size are those listed in that table; D and trimming were worked out from the DNA. The sample yields some 250,000 clones; around 91% were counted once. The ten top clones hold 3% to 3.5% of the sample. This clone was observed a handful of times. No cognate antigen has been identified for it. No much larger clone exists at a distance of one base, and base qualities are not known.

The chain couples TRBV27 to TRBJ1-5, with the D gene uncertain. This sequence was found in a woman aged 25 to 39 in good health and CMV-seronegative. The sample was PBMCs. The CDR3 reads CASSLVWEQPQHF. The DNA is TGTGCCAGCAGTTTAGTCTGGGAGCAGCCCCAGCATTTT.